The TCR beta chain under discussion was sequenced for a study of beta chain features in type 1 diabetes. Findings and caveats of the study: Researchers caution that PCR might favor shorter templates, equally among patients and controls. The study found moderately but significantly shorter TCRB CDR3s in all four CD4+ subsets of Type 1 diabetes patients. Lower insertion and higher deletion counts appeared at VDJ junctions in type 1 diabetes patients.

V shed 7 bases, J shed 0 bases, and the junction held 7 bases outside the gene matches. The CDR3 length is 16 residues. Germline loops: CDR1 SNHLY, CDR2 FYNNEI. Regarding this clone: The antigen remains undetermined.

The study reverse transcribed the entire isolated RNA, so it sequenced expressed TCRB transcripts. Sequencing was performed with immunoSEQ multiplex PCR; in TCRdb, only in-frame clones are kept and a portion is missing. Of 150,000 to 190,000 clones detected, about a tenth appear once; the ten largest clones hold 0.45% to 0.6%. This receptor was identified in a man aged 25 to 40 with type 1 diabetes. The rearrangement joins TRBV2 to TRBJ2-3; TRBD2 aligns across 10 bases. Specimen: central memory CD4+ T cells from blood. This chain's CDR3 is CASTKTSGTSTDTQYF. The DNA of the CDR3 is TGTGCCAGCACCAAAACTAGCGGGACGAGCACAGATACGCAGTATTTT.